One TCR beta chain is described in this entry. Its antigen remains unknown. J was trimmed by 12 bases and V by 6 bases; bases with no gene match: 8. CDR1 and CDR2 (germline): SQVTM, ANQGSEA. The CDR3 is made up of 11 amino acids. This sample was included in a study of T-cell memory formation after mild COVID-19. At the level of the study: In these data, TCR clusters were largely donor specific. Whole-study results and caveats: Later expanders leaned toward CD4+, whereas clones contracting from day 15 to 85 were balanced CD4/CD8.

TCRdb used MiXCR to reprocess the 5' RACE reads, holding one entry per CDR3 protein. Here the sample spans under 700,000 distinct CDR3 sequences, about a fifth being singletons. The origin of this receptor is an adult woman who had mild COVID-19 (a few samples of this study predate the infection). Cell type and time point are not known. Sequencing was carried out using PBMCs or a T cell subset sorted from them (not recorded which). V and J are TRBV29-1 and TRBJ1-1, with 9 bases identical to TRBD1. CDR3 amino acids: CSVGRTGEPFF. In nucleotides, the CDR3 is TGCAGCGTCGGCCGGACAGGGGAACCTTTCTTT.